This TCR beta chain was identified during a study of CD8 T cells in ankylosing spondylitis. Preparation of TCR beta libraries was done by quantitative 5'-RACE with molecular barcodes. TCRdb called the 5' RACE reads again in MiXCR, with one record for every CDR3 protein. Found here are 250,000 to 400,000 distinct CDR3 sequences, 11% of them singletons; the top ten hold 9.1%. Study-level points and caveats: What seemed typical of ankylosing spondylitis blood was a TCR beta motif built from eight highly homologous variants. CD8+ disease-linked clones were present at relatively low frequencies in blood.

The CDR3 covers 17 residues. V trimming: 3 bases; J trimming: 2 bases; junction bases outside the gene matches: 8. This clonotype was picked up many times. As yet, its antigen is unknown. Source material: blood, either unsorted or a sorted T cell fraction (not recorded which). The origin of this receptor is a female donor with ankylosing spondylitis or in good health (not recorded which). The chain links TRBV12-3 or TRBV12-4 to TRBJ1-1, with 11 positions matching TRBD1. CDR3 amino acids: CASSLRTGGEGNTEAFF. CDR3 sequence (DNA): TGTGCCAGCAGTTTGAGGACAGGGGGCGAAGGTAACACTGAAGCTTTCTTT.